The next 2 T cell receptor beta chains were all read from a single sample in a study of blood T cells in healthy people across ages (dated by TCRdb to the mid-2010s). Library construction relied on 5' RACE. TCRdb shows the sequencer as Illumina HiSeq 2500. A second roughly 6 to 11 cycle PCR used a sample-barcoded 5' primer and a J-beta primer mix. In-frame beta chains were kept once TCRdb had trimmed the public reads at Q25 with fastp and called clones with MiXCR. Identical CDR3 protein sequences are pooled into one entry, listed with their most common genes and DNA. Recorded for this sample are more than 800,000 distinct CDR3 sequences; 29% of them occurred a single time. Of the sample, approximately 15% falls within the top ten clones. Specimen: blood. These receptor sequences come from a woman of 80 years or more in good health.

This clonotype was observed at least ten times. The CDR3 DNA reads TGTGCCAGCAGTTACTCGAGCCGCGATGGCTACACCTTC. Translation: CASSYSSRDGYTF. The gene calls are TRBV6-6 and TRBJ1-2; no clear D. CDR1 and CDR2 (germline): MNHNY, SVGAGI (reference sequence). Trimming left V 0 bases short and J 6 bases short, with 8 bases between. CDR3 length equals 13 residues.

This clonotype was found a few times. The chain joins TRBV5-5 to TRBJ2-5; possible D gene TRBD2, 7 bases. V gave up 4 bases and J gave up 5 bases, with 15 bases separating them. Germline loops: CDR1 SGHKS, CDR2 YYEKEE (reference sequence). The CDR3 is 14 residues long. CDR3 sequence (DNA): TGTGCCAGCAGCCCCCGGGGGGCCGAGGAGACCCAGTACTTC. As protein: CASSPRGAEETQYF.